The 28 T cell receptor beta chains below were found in one sample sequenced in a study of T-cell reconstitution after alpha-beta-depleted transplantation in children. It was with unique molecular identifiers that the TCRbeta library was prepared. TCRdb analysed the PCR reads with MiXCR anew, one entry per CDR3 protein. The sample lists about 110,000 distinct CDR3 sequences, around 10% occurring once. The sequences come from PBMCs from the stem cell graft donor, collected from the stem cell graft. These receptor sequences come from a human donor who donated a stem cell graft to a child with acute lymphoblastic leukemia.

The V call is TRBV5-1, the J call TRBJ2-5; D is ambiguous. The CDR3 loop spans 13 amino acids. Germline CDR1 SGHRS, CDR2 YFSETQ. Trimming cost V 4 bases and J 0 bases, with 7 bases left between them. The CDR3 region is CASSEPNQETQYF. The CDR3 DNA follows: TGCGCCAGCAGCGAGCCGAACCAAGAGACCCAGTACTTC.

This clonotype was found many times. This chain connects TRBV7-9 to TRBJ1-3; 7 bases agree with TRBD1. The CDR3 extends over 19 amino acids. Germline V gene lookup returns CDR1 SEHNR and CDR2 FQNEAQ (reference sequence). V was clipped by 5 bases and J by 2 bases; unmatched bases: 18. The CDR3 nucleotides are TGTGCCAGCAGCAATAAAGAGAAGGGACAGCGGGTGGCTGGAAACACCATATATTTT. Residues: CASSNKEKGQRVAGNTIYF.

This clonotype was detected a few times. The chain couples TRBV7-2 to TRBJ2-5; D call uncertain. Germline V CDR1 and CDR2: SGHTA, FQGNSA. Trimming took off 5 bases at V and 2 bases at J, with 9 bases between the two ends. CDR3 length: 13 amino acids. The CDR3 DNA follows: TGTGCCAGCAGCATACAGCTTCAAGAGACCCAGTACTTC. Encoded protein: CASSIQLQETQYF. The full variable domain, completed using reference TRBV7-2 and TRBJ2-5, is GAGVSQSPSNKVTEKGKDVELRCDPISGHTALYWYRQSLGQGLEFLIYFQGNSAPDKSGLPSDRFSAERTGGSVSTLTIQRTQQEDSAVYLCASSIQLQETQYFGPGTRLLVL.

This chain joins TRBV29-1 and TRBJ1-2; D gene uncertain. The CDR3 extends over 12 amino acids. Germline V gives CDR1 SQVTM, CDR2 ANQGSEA. Between the trimmed V and J ends, which lost 5 bases and 11 bases, there was a span of 18 bases. The CDR3 loop is CSVSTAVDWYTF. The CDR3 coding sequence is TGCAGCGTTTCCACGGCGGTTGATTGGTACACCTTC. Full variable domain (remainder filled in from reference TRBV29-1 and TRBJ1-2): SAVISQKPSRDICQRGTSLTIQCQVDSQVTMMFWYRQQPGQSLTLIATANQGSEATYESGFVIDKFPISRPNLTFSTLTVSNMSPEDSSIYLCSVSTAVDWYTFGSGTRLTVV.

There are many counts of this clonotype. The V gene is TRBV11-2, the J gene TRBJ1-3; D is unresolved. The CDR3 is 15 residues long. The ends were cut back, 0 bases at V and 2 bases at J, with 8 bases in the middle. The germline CDR1 and CDR2 sequences are SGHAT and FQNNGV. The CDR3 DNA reads TGTGCCAGCAGCTTAGATCCAGGTCCTGGAAACACCATATATTTT. It translates to CASSLDPGPGNTIYF.

Ten or more counts support this clonotype. The chain combines TRBV7-9 with TRBJ2-1; TRBD1 aligns across 7 bases. The V gene end was trimmed by 5 bases and the J gene end by 5 bases; junction bases not matched to a gene: 9. The CDR3 is 15 amino acids. CDR1 SEHNR and CDR2 FQNEAQ come from the germline V gene (reference sequence). CDR3 nucleotide sequence: TGTGCCAGCAGCCCAAAGGACAGGCCCAACAATGAGCAGTTCTTC. Protein sequence: CASSPKDRPNNEQFF. Supplemented by reference TRBV7-9 and TRBJ2-1, the full variable domain reads DTGVSQNPRHKITKRGQNVTFRCDPISEHNRLYWYRQTLGQGPEFLTYFQNEAQLEKSRLLSDRFSAERPKGSFSTLEIQRTEQGDSAMYLCASSPKDRPNNEQFFGPGTRLTVL.

This clonotype was picked up many times. CDR3 amino acids: CASSPTGAGELFF. The CDR3 DNA reads TGTGCCAGCAGTCCCACGGGGGCCGGGGAGCTGTTTTTT. The V call is TRBV12-3 or TRBV12-4, the J call TRBJ2-2; perhaps TRBD2 as D (6 bases). V dropped 5 bases and J dropped 6 bases, with 10 bases sitting between them. The CDR3 spans 13 residues.

This clonotype was counted ten times or more. The CDR3 nucleotides read TGTGCCAGCAGTACCCTAGCGGCGGCCCCCAATGAGCAGTTCTTC. Amino acids: CASSTLAAAPNEQFF. The V call is TRBV6-2 or TRBV6-3, the J call TRBJ2-1, with 7 nucleotides matching TRBD2. CDR1 MNHEY and CDR2 SVGEGT come from the germline V gene. This CDR3 is built from 15 residues. Trimming cost V 5 bases and J 6 bases; bases outside gene matches: 10.

The table lists this clonotype with many counts. CDR3 nucleotides: TGTGCCAGCAGCACCCAAGGGAGCGGGGTGACGCCCTACAATGAGCAGTTCTTC. Translation gives CASSTQGSGVTPYNEQFF. The chain combines TRBV5-6 with TRBJ2-1; 7 nucleotides agree with TRBD2. J lost 2 bases, V lost 4 bases, and 15 bases had no gene match. The CDR3 sequence is 18 residues long. Germline V lookup: CDR1 SGHDT, CDR2 YYEEEE. Full variable domain (missing parts from reference TRBV5-6 and TRBJ2-1): DAGVTQSPTHLIKTRGQQVTLRCSPKSGHDTVSWYQQALGQGPQFIFQYYEEEERQRGNFPDRFSGHQFPNYSSELNVNALLLGDSALYLCASSTQGSGVTPYNEQFFGPGTRLTVL.

Many counts were recorded for this clonotype. CDR3 sequence (DNA): TGCGCCAGCAGCCAAGTAACTAGCGGGAGGGCAGATACGCAGTATTTT. It encodes CASSQVTSGRADTQYF. This chain links TRBV4-3 with TRBJ2-3; 13 bases line up with TRBD2. J lost 4 bases, V lost 1 base, and 2 bases had no gene match. In germline, CDR1 is LGHNA, CDR2 YSLEER. The CDR3 has 16 residues.

This clonotype showed up many times. The chain joins TRBV20-1 to TRBJ2-3; possibly TRBD2 for D (6 bases). Germline CDR1 reads DFQATT; CDR2 reads SNEGSKA (reference sequence). The CDR3 extends over 13 amino acids. This CDR3 reads CSTLGEDADTQYF. In DNA form, the CDR3 reads TGCAGCACCCTAGGGGAGGACGCAGATACGCAGTATTTT.

This clonotype was observed at least ten times. CDR3 bases: TGCAGCGTTGAAGATCCGGGGGGTAAGGCAGGAAACACAGATACGCAGTATTTT. It specifies CSVEDPGGKAGNTDTQYF. The V gene is TRBV29-1, the J gene TRBJ2-3, with TRBD2 matching 7 bases. Germline V lookup: CDR1 SQVTM, CDR2 ANQGSEA. The CDR3 loop spans 18 amino acids. J lost 2 bases, V lost 0 bases, and 14 bases had no gene match.

In its sample, this clonotype was seen a few times. The V gene is TRBV3-1, the J gene TRBJ1-5; tentatively, D is TRBD1 (6 bases). This CDR3 is built from 17 residues. Germline V gives CDR1 LGHDT, CDR2 YNNKEL (reference sequence). Deletions cut 7 bases from V and 1 base from J, with 20 bases between. The CDR3 DNA reads as TGTGCCAGCACCCCCACTTTAGGGGGGGCGAGCAATCAGCCCCAGCATTTT. It codes for CASTPTLGGASNQPQHF. Full variable domain (remainder filled in from reference TRBV3-1 and TRBJ1-5): DTAVSQTPKYLVTQMGNDKSIKCEQNLGHDTMYWYKQDSKKFLKIMFSYNNKELIINETVPNRFSPKSPDKAHLNLHINSLELGDSAVYFCASTPTLGGASNQPQHFGDGTRLSIL.

This clonotype was seen at least ten times. CDR3 in DNA: TGCAGCGTTGAATTAAACCATAGCGGGAGGGGAGGCGAGCAGTACTTC. As protein: CSVELNHSGRGGEQYF. This chain uses TRBV29-1 with TRBJ2-7; 11 nucleotides agree with TRBD2. This CDR3 contains 16 residues. Trimming at V came to 2 bases and at J to 6 bases, leaving 12 bases not matched to a gene. Germline V CDR1 and CDR2: SQVTM, ANQGSEA.

This clonotype showed up many times. This sequence joins TRBV5-1 and TRBJ2-7, with 9 bases fitting TRBD1. J lost 6 bases, V lost 2 bases, and 9 bases had no gene match. Looked up from germline, CDR1 is SGHRS and CDR2 is YFSETQ. The CDR3 is 15 amino acids. The CDR3: CASSLGTGILFEQYF. The CDR3 nucleotides read TGCGCCAGCAGCTTAGGGACAGGGATTCTCTTCGAGCAGTACTTC.

This clonotype was observed at least ten times. The chain is built from TRBV10-2 and TRBJ1-1; 8 bases align to TRBD1. The CDR3 totals 14 residues. Per the germline V gene, CDR1 is WSHSY and CDR2 is SAAADI. The V gene end was trimmed by 6 bases and the J gene end by 1 base; junction bases not matched to a gene: 4. CDR3 sequence: CASRWTGRNTEAFF. The CDR3 region has the DNA TGCGCCAGCAGATGGACAGGGAGGAACACTGAAGCTTTCTTT.

This clonotype was seen repeatedly, ten times or more. CDR3 in amino acids: CASSYYAGELFF. CDR3 sequence (DNA): TGTGCCAGCAGTTATTATGCGGGGGAGCTGTTTTTT. V is TRBV12-3 or TRBV12-4 and J is TRBJ2-2; D not certain. V lost 4 bases to trimming and J lost 8 bases, with 8 bases between them. The CDR3 runs to 12 residues.

This clonotype came up many times. V gene TRBV29-1 combines with J gene TRBJ2-2, with D possibly TRBD2 on 5 matching bases. Germline V gene data show CDR1 as SQVTM and CDR2 as ANQGSEA. The CDR3 has 13 residues. Deletions cut 4 bases from V and 2 bases from J, with 8 bases between. CDR3 in amino acids: CSVVGVNTGELFF. The CDR3 DNA follows: TGCAGCGTTGTCGGGGTAAACACCGGGGAGCTGTTTTTT.

This clonotype was detected many times. This chain uses TRBV6-5 with TRBJ2-5; D is possibly TRBD2 (5 bases). V was clipped by 2 bases and J by 5 bases, with 12 bases between them. This CDR3 is 14 amino acids long. CDR1 is MNHEY and CDR2 is SVGAGI in the germline V gene. DNA of the CDR3: TGTGCCAGCAGTTACCCCGGAAGGGAGGAGACCCAGTACTTC. Encoded protein: CASSYPGREETQYF.

This clonotype occurred many times. As DNA, the CDR3 is TGCGCCAGCAGCTTGGATCCTAGCGGGATAGGGAATGAGCAGTTCTTC. Its protein product is CASSLDPSGIGNEQFF. The chain has TRBV5-1 and TRBJ2-1; 9 bases are shared with TRBD2. V shed 0 bases, J shed 7 bases, and the junction held 8 bases outside the gene matches. The CDR3 totals 16 residues. Germline lookup yields CDR1 SGHRS and CDR2 YFSETQ.

This clonotype was observed at least ten times. The chain is built from TRBV12-3 or TRBV12-4 and TRBJ2-4; maybe TRBD1 (6 bases). The CDR3 is 14 amino acids. Trimming took 6 bases from V and 5 from J, leaving 14 bases between them. CDR3 DNA sequence: TGTGCCAGCAGCCTCAGGGGCACCCAAAACATTCAGTACTTC. Protein: CASSLRGTQNIQYF.

This clonotype was picked up many times. The chain combines TRBV12-3 or TRBV12-4 with TRBJ2-1; D remains unclear. This CDR3 has 16 residues. Trimming left V 8 bases short and J 2 bases short, with 19 bases between. The CDR3 DNA sequence: TGTGCCAGCGGGTTGCCTGATAGGGCCCCCTACAATGAGCAGTTCTTC. Residues: CASGLPDRAPYNEQFF.

Many counts were recorded for this clonotype. The chain joins TRBV2 to TRBJ1-5, with TRBD1 identical over 7 bases. The junction had 10 bases not matched to a gene; V was cut back by 4 bases and J by 7 bases. The CDR3 totals 15 residues. Germline values: CDR1 SNHLY, CDR2 FYNNEI. CDR3 protein: CASSGLAGGGQPQHF. The CDR3 DNA sequence: TGTGCCAGCAGTGGGTTGGCAGGGGGTGGGCAGCCCCAGCATTTT.

The chain employs TRBV18 and TRBJ1-5, with D maybe TRBD1 (5 bases). This CDR3 contains 17 residues. Germline values: CDR1 KGHSH, CDR2 LQKENI. The V gene lost 6 bases and the J gene lost 0 bases, with 18 bases spanning the gap. CDR3 in amino acids: CASSLTRGRDSNQPQHF. CDR3 DNA sequence: TGTGCCAGCTCGCTAACTAGGGGCCGGGATAGCAATCAGCCCCAGCATTTT. Filled out from reference TRBV18 and TRBJ1-5, the complete variable domain reads NAGVMQNPRHLVRRRGQEARLRCSPMKGHSHVYWYRQLPEEGLKFMVYLQKENIIDESGMPKERFSAEFPKEGPSILRIQQVVRGDSAAYFCASSLTRGRDSNQPQHFGDGTRLSIL.

There are many counts of this clonotype. V is TRBV6-5 and J is TRBJ2-7, with no clear D. Looked up from germline, CDR1 is MNHEY and CDR2 is SVGAGI. V was cut by 4 bases and J by 6 bases, with 16 bases left in between. The CDR3 extends over 14 amino acids. The CDR3 DNA follows: TGTGCCAGCAGTTTCCCTGGACCCGTACGCGAGCAGTACTTC. This gives the protein CASSFPGPVREQYF.

Ten or more counts support this clonotype. The chain links TRBV5-1 to TRBJ1-6; 11 bases align to TRBD1. Looked up from germline, CDR1 is SGHRS and CDR2 is YFSETQ. The CDR3 is made up of 16 amino acids. V lost 3 bases and J lost 9; bases outside the gene matches: 8. The CDR3, as DNA: TGCGCCAGCAGCTCGCCGGACAGGGGGCTTGTTTCACCCCTCCACTTT. Amino acid sequence: CASSSPDRGLVSPLHF.

This clonotype was counted ten times or more. The chain uses TRBV18 and TRBJ2-1; 7 bases align to TRBD2. Germline lookup yields CDR1 KGHSH and CDR2 LQKENI. CDR3 length: 15 amino acids. The J segment lost 4 bases and the V segment lost 3 bases, leaving 6 bases of the junction unmatched. CDR3 nucleotide sequence: TGTGCCAGCTCACCTCCCGCGGGAGCTTACAATGAGCAGTTCTTC. Its protein product is CASSPPAGAYNEQFF.

In its sample, this clonotype was seen many times. The CDR3 region has the DNA TGTGCCAGCAGTTACACACAGCCGAACAATGAGCAGTTCTTC. Protein sequence: CASSYTQPNNEQFF. The V gene is TRBV6-5, the J gene TRBJ2-1; D is unresolved. This CDR3 is built from 14 residues. From germline, CDR1 is MNHEY and CDR2 SVGAGI. V lost 2 bases to trimming and J lost 5 bases, with 10 bases between them.